The sequence of this T cell receptor beta chain was determined in a study of naive and memory T cell subsets (TCRdb year 2017). The study in broad terms: Sorted naive and memory T cell subsets from peripheral blood were analyzed in the study using a UMI-based, open-source pipeline for TCR alpha and beta sequencing. Complete agreement was observed between the functional CMV T cell responses and the IgG serology results. RNA was DNase-treated and reverse transcribed with TCR constant-region primers, mostly using SuperScript III.

Separate amplification of TCR alpha and beta chain libraries was performed from the second PCR step onward. To determine each donor's CMV status, fresh PBMCs were stimulated overnight with CMV viral lysate, and IFNgamma production from CD4+ T cells was then assessed. Using Miltenyi beads, CD4 T cells were first positively selected, and CD8 T cells were then positively selected from the CD4-negative fraction. Cells stained for CD3, CD4, CD8, CD45RA, CD27 and a live/dead dye were sorted on a BD Aria II into four subsets by CD45RA and CD27. Three healthy volunteers provided blood, and each donor's sample was split into CD4 and CD8 T cells and then further divided into four differentiation subsets. About 130 ml of peripheral blood was collected from each donor, and PBMC were isolated from the blood using Ficoll-Paque PLUS density-gradient centrifugation. The sorted cells were lysed in RLT buffer, after which RNA was extracted using a Qiagen RNeasy kit and kept at -80 degrees C.

Reading the germline V gene gives CDR1 SGHTA and CDR2 FQGNSA. At the junction V is shortened by 4 bases and J by 3 bases, with 9 bases in between. From its cysteine to its phenylalanine, the CDR3 spans 13 amino acids. Just CDR3 DNA is preserved here, 39 bases in frame from base 1. Study-wide findings and limitations: Once error correction was done, more than 90% of naive TCR sequences showed up just once, which made the naive abundance distributions much steeper than those of the memory subsets. RNA-based TCR counts may be affected by expression changes linked to T cell activation and differentiation. In both CD4 and CD8 cells, going from naive through CM, EM and EMRA, the Gini index went up while Shannon and inverse Simpson diversity went down. Naive repertoires, especially CD8, contained a few larger clonotypes, possibly memory cells re-expressing CD45RA. Clonotypes were defined as single alpha or beta chain sequences, not paired alpha/beta receptors. TCR abundance followed a power law with an exponent that was different for naive and memory subsets but consistent across the three individuals. The repertoire findings for the naive and memory subsets could not be validated against a ground truth because none was available.

The sample holds a few counts of this clonotype. Its antigen is not yet known. Base qualities are not at hand, and no much larger clone is one base apart. Libraries came from UMI-ligation and nested PCR. The beta constant-region primer was an equimolar mix of two oligonucleotides covering both TRBC1 and TRBC2. The ligated cDNA went through four rounds of PCR with nested alpha and beta constant-region primers together with the SP2 primer. A single-stranded oligonucleotide bearing the SP2 primer plus a 12-nucleotide UMI was ligated onto the 3' end of the cDNA by T4 RNA ligase 1. The ligation reaction was kept at 16 degrees C for about 19-25 hours. PCR2 was typically performed as a SYBR Green qPCR and was stopped at a predetermined threshold so that over-amplification was prevented. Apart from the first purification, every purification step used Agencourt AMPure XP magnetic beads. Libraries were quantified by Qubit and checked on a TapeStation, with a main peak expected near 650 bp. Pooled libraries were sequenced on an Illumina MiSeq using v2 2x251 paired-end kits, and typically about 1-2.3 million reads were obtained per sample. Libraries were pooled at about 4 nM per sample, and roughly 4.5-7% PhiX was added to improve cluster recognition. The study's processing was this. Decombinator assigned V and J genes to Demultiplexor-processed FASTQ reads by tag matching, allowing a single base-pair mismatch. Collapsinator used UMIs to correct both sequencing errors and frequency errors arising from PCR heterogeneity. TCRs were translated and CDR3s were extracted from the conserved cysteine to the FGXG phenylalanine by CDR3Translator, with non-productive sequences being flagged. Repertoires were subsampled to equal numbers of UMI-defined TCRs before Gini, Shannon entropy and inverse Simpson indices were calculated. Within the linear range, a power law was fitted to clonotype abundance distributions using maximum likelihood. When run on a single naive CD8 sample, MIGEC and the pipeline yielded similar UMI counts, similar unique TCR numbers and similar clonal distributions. One analysis removed from the naive repertoire any naive TCRs that were also found in any memory subset from the same donor. The repertoires were searched for 5,500 to 8,000 CMV-associated CDR3 sequences that had been compiled from VDJdb and a published dataset. The public reads were reanalyzed by TCRdb: fastp trimming at Q25, MiXCR alignment, in-frame beta chains only. Rows with one shared CDR3 protein collapse into an entry with the most common genes and DNA. TCRdb assigned the V and J calls; the authors' analysis was not used. The sample yields around 140,000 distinct CDR3 sequences; approximately 24% were counted once. The ten top clones hold 0.11% of the sample.

The V gene is TRBV7-2 and the J gene is TRBJ1-1; the D gene assignment is ambiguous. This clonotype was sampled from a human donor in good health. Sequenced sample: naive CD4+ T cells from blood. The cell subset or site label for this specimen denotes: naive T cells, CD45RA high CD27+. The nucleotides are TGTGCCAGCAGCTCGAGACTGTACACTGAAGCTTTCTTT. It specifies CASSSRLYTEAFF.